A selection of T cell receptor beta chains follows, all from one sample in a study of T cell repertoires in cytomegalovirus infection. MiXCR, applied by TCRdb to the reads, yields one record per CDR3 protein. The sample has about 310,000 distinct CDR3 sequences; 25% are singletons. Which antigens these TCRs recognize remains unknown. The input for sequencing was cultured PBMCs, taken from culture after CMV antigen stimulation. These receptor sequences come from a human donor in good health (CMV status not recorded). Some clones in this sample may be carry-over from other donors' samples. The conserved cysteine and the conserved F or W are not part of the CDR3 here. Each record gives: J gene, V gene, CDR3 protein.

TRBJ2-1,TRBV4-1,ASSHAVTSSYNEQF
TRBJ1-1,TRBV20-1,SASRVENTEAF
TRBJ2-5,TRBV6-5,ASSRTLAGGSILTQY
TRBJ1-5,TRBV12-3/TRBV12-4,ASSPDTLRQH
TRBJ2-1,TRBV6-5,ASRGAAGVSYNEQF
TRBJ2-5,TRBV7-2,ASSLRASSETQY
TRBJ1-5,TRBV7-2,ASSLGTGTQPQH
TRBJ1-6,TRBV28,ASGHYSPLH
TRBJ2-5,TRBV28,ASRPRRGRQETQY
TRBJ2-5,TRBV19,ASRKTGLETQY
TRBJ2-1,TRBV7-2,ASSTFGGRENEQF
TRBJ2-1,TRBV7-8,ASSSPGLAGGGEQF
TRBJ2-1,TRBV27,ASSPRDWADEQF
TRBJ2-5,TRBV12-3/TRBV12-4,ASSHPLTGKETQY
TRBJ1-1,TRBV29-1,SVGLTGGTEAF
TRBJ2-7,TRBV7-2,ASSPTSYEQY
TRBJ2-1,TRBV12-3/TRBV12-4,ASTPWITTEQF
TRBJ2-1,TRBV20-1,SARESSAEQF
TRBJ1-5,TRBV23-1,ASSQSWGTGNQPQH
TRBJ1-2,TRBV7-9,ASSTTENYGYT
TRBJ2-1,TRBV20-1,SAIIGRGSYNEQF
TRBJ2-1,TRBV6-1,ASSNRGRGGTYNEQF
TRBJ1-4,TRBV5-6,ASSETGSSATNEKLF
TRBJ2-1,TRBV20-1,SARDLWGAGGNNEQF
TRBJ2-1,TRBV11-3,ASSSQTGNNEQF
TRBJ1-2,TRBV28,ASSLWDRGRLGYT
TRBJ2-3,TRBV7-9,ASSSSLRQFTDTQY
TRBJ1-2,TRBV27,ASSAGLGDGYT
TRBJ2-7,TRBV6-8,ASSYLGTSGTYEQY
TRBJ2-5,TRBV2,ASRDSNQETQY
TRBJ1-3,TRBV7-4,ASSFGAGTGNTIY
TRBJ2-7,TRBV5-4,ASSSRTVPTEQY
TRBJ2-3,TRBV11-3,ASSLEAGVDTQY
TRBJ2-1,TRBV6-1,ASSEAGILAGLSDNEQF
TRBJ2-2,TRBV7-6,ASSSRGLNAGELF
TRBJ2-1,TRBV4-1,ASSQGASGGAYNEQF
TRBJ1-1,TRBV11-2,ASSLDSDGVEAF
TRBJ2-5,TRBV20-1,SAPRLALSETQY
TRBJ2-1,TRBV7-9,ASSEGAGADAMRQF
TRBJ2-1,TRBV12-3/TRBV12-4,ASSLAARGDYNEQF
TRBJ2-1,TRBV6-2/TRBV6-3,ASSYSRETGDNEQF
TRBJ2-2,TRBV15,ATSRDPAGTGELF
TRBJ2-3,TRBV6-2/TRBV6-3,ASSYTSPADTQY
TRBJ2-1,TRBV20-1,SAKGRTANEQF
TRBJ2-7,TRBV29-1,SVDTTGTATEQY
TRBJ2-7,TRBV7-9,ASSPPWGPYEQY
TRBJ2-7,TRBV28,ASGWGEQY
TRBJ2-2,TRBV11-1,ASSLDFEANTGELF
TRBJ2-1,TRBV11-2,ASSLGGLEQF
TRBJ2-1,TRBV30,AWDLLAGGMREQF
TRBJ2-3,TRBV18,ASSPPWSGRADTQY
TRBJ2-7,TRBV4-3,ASSQGESSYEQY
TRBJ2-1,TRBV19,ASSIVRTSGASSYNEQF
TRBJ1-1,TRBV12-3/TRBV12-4,ASSLIPNTEAF